Following are 27 T cell receptor beta chains from one sample sequenced in a study of long-term antiretroviral therapy in people with HIV. The immunoSEQ assay was v3.0, run at survey level. Here immunoSEQ multiplex PCR was the method, and the copy in TCRdb shows in-frame clones only, minus some. The sample has under 50,000 clones; approximately 85% are singletons. Source: unsorted PBMCs, taken 3.1 years after starting antiretroviral therapy. The receptor set was obtained from a woman aged 45-65 years with HIV.

The chain carries TRBV9 and TRBJ1-1; the match to TRBD1 covers 8 bases. J gave up 11 bases and V 3 bases, and 12 bases lay outside the gene matches. The germline CDR1 and CDR2 sequences are SGDLS and YYNGEE. The CDR3 length is 14 residues. In nucleotides, the CDR3 is TGTGCCAGCAGCGCGATGCCCGGACAGGGTGAGGCTTTCTTT. The encoded protein is CASSAMPGQGEAFF.

The chain has TRBV27 and TRBJ2-3; unclear D gene. The V end was cut by 6 bases, the J end by 3 bases, with 16 bases between. The CDR3 spans 15 residues. In germline, CDR1 is MNHEY, CDR2 SMNVEV (reference sequence). The chain's CDR3 is CASSPRPSATDTQYF. DNA for the CDR3: TGTGCCAGCAGCCCCCGTCCCAGTGCTACAGATACGCAGTATTTT.

CDR3 DNA: TGTGCCACCAGCAGAGATAACGGCGGGGCAGTCACCTTC. It translates to CATSRDNGGAVTF. This rearrangement joins TRBV15 to TRBJ1-2; D might be TRBD1 (5 bases). V lost 0 bases, J lost 13 bases, and 15 bases lay in between. From germline, CDR1 is LNHNV and CDR2 YYDKDF (reference sequence). The CDR3 runs to 13 residues.

CDR3 amino acids: CASSFLPSQETQYF. In DNA form, the CDR3 reads TGTGCCAGCAGCTTCCTCCCAAGCCAAGAGACCCAGTACTTC. J is TRBJ2-5 and V is TRBV7-2; no clear D. The ends were cut back, 3 bases at V and 1 base at J, with 9 bases in the middle. CDR1 is SGHTA, CDR2 FQGNSA, per germline. CDR3 length: 14 amino acids.

The chain combines TRBV5-4 with TRBJ2-2; D is unresolved. The CDR3 runs 15 residues. CDR1 is SGHNT, CDR2 YYREEE, per germline (reference sequence). The V end was cut by 1 base, the J end by 0 bases, with 7 bases between. For the CDR3, the DNA is TGTGCCAGCAGCTTGTATACATCGAACACCGGGGAGCTGTTTTTT. This translates into CASSLYTSNTGELFF.

V usage is TRBV25-1 and J usage is TRBJ2-2; D is perhaps TRBD1 or TRBD2 (5 bases each). Germline V gene lookup returns CDR1 MGHDK and CDR2 SYGVNS. This CDR3 region has 16 residues. With 3 bases removed from V and 13 bases from J, the gap between germline ends came to 24 bases. The CDR3 region is CASSETGPRKGRGLFF. The CDR3, as DNA: TGTGCCAGCAGTGAGACTGGCCCCCGAAAGGGACGGGGGCTGTTTTTT.

The chain links TRBV11-2 to TRBJ1-1; unclear D gene. CDR1 and CDR2 from the germline V gene are SGHAT and FQNNGV. The CDR3 has 18 amino acids. Trimming took 5 bases from V and 2 from J, leaving 24 bases between them. CDR3 sequence (DNA): TGTGCCAGCAGCCCCCAAACCAATAGACAACTAAGCAACACTGAAGCTTTCTTT. Protein sequence: CASSPQTNRQLSNTEAFF.

The rearrangement uses TRBV4-1 and TRBJ2-1; D unresolved. Germline V CDR1 and CDR2: MGHRA, YSYEKL. This CDR3 contains 12 residues. The V end was cut by 2 bases, the J end by 12 bases, with 11 bases between. Here the CDR3 reads CASSQSDRRQFF. The CDR3 nucleotides are TGCGCCAGCAGCCAATCGGATAGGCGGCAGTTCTTC.

In DNA form, the CDR3 reads TGCGCCAGCAGCTTGGGAGGGCACTATGGCTACACCTTC. Translating it yields CASSLGGHYGYTF. The chain has TRBV5-1 and TRBJ1-2; the D is unclear. Germline CDR1 and CDR2: SGHRS and YFSETQ. The germline V and J ends were trimmed by 0 bases and 3 bases, with 6 bases remaining between them. The CDR3 is made up of 13 amino acids.

The chain combines TRBV18 with TRBJ1-4, with D tentatively TRBD1 (5 bases). This CDR3 is built from 16 residues. V lost 3 bases to trimming and J lost 3 bases, with 14 bases between them. Germline loops: CDR1 KGHSH, CDR2 LQKENI. DNA of the CDR3: TGTGCCAGCTCACCGGAGACAGTTTCACCTAATGAAAAACTGTTTTTT. Protein: CASSPETVSPNEKLFF.

This clone was detected a few times. The chain is built from TRBV5-1 and TRBJ1-1; no clear D. Trimming removed 0 bases from V and 0 bases from J, with 9 bases in between. The CDR3 is made up of 15 amino acids. Germline CDR1 reads SGHRS; CDR2 reads YFSETQ. The CDR3 sequence: CASSLAGGMNTEAFF. The CDR3 nucleotides read TGCGCCAGCAGCTTGGCTGGAGGGATGAACACTGAAGCTTTCTTT.

This clone was observed a single time. This chain's CDR3 is CASSERTGTGLSGYTF. The CDR3 nucleotides read TGTGCCAGCAGCGAAAGGACCGGGACAGGGTTAAGTGGCTACACCTTC. This rearrangement joins TRBV7-6 to TRBJ1-2; 9 nucleotides align to TRBD1. The CDR3 extends over 16 amino acids. J gave up 7 bases and V 5 bases, and 14 bases lay outside the gene matches. Germline CDR1 SGHVS, CDR2 FNYEAQ. Together with reference TRBV7-6 and TRBJ1-2, the CDR3 gives the full variable domain: GAGVSQSPRYKVTKRGQDVALRCDPISGHVSLYWYRQALGQGPEFLTYFNYEAQQDKSGLPNDRFSAERPEGSISTLTIQRTEQRDSAMYRCASSERTGTGLSGYTFGSGTRLTVV.

Here the CDR3 DNA reads TGTGCCTGGAACAGAAACAGGGACACTGAAGCTTTCTTT. This translates into CAWNRNRDTEAFF. The V gene is TRBV30, the J gene TRBJ1-1, with a weak D call TRBD1 (6 bases). V gave up 4 bases and J gave up 3 bases, with 12 bases separating them. Germline loops: CDR1 GTSNPN, CDR2 SVGIG (reference sequence). The CDR3 covers 13 residues.

V gene TRBV19 combines with J gene TRBJ1-4, with D tentatively TRBD1 (6 bases). Germline CDR1 LNHDA, CDR2 SQIVND (reference sequence). The CDR3 loop spans 14 amino acids. Trimming cost V 10 bases and J 4 bases, with 16 bases left between them. The CDR3 loop reads CATAPGTFNEKLFF. The CDR3 bases are TGTGCCACTGCACCCGGGACATTTAATGAAAAACTGTTTTTT.

In this sample, this clone turned up a few times. V and J are TRBV25-1 and TRBJ2-1, with D uncertain. CDR3 size: 12 residues. CDR1 MGHDK and CDR2 SYGVNS come from the germline V gene. V lost 3 bases to trimming and J lost 12 bases, with 12 bases between them. The CDR3 coding sequence is TGTGCCAGCAGTGACGAATTTGGCCGGCAGTTCTTC. Its protein product is CASSDEFGRQFF.

The chain is built from TRBV18 and TRBJ1-3, with no clear D. The germline V and J ends were trimmed by 4 bases and 1 base, with 11 bases remaining between them. Per the germline V gene, CDR1 is KGHSH and CDR2 is LQKENI. The CDR3 has 15 residues. The CDR3 sequence is CASSQGLQSGNTIYF. CDR3 sequence (DNA): TGTGCCAGCTCACAAGGACTGCAATCTGGAAACACCATATATTTT.

The chain recombines TRBV11-2 with TRBJ1-1; no firm D call. Trimming left V 0 bases short and J 1 base short, with 3 bases between. The CDR3 runs to 13 residues. Germline assignment: CDR1 SGHAT and CDR2 FQNNGV. CDR3 DNA: TGTGCCAGCAGCTTAGAGGGGAACACTGAAGCTTTCTTT. The encoded protein is CASSLEGNTEAFF. Filled out from reference TRBV11-2 and TRBJ1-1, the complete variable domain reads EAGVAQSPRYKIIEKRQSVAFWCNPISGHATLYWYQQILGQGPKLLIQFQNNGVVDDSQLPKDRFSAERLKGVDSTLKIQPAKLEDSAVYLCASSLEGNTEAFFGQGTRLTVV.

V usage is TRBV5-6 and J usage is TRBJ2-5; D possibly uses TRBD1 or TRBD2 (5 bases each). From germline, CDR1 is SGHDT and CDR2 YYEEEE. The germline V and J ends were trimmed by 0 bases and 4 bases, with 10 bases remaining between them. The CDR3 length is 14 residues. The CDR3 nucleotides read TGTGCCAGCAGCTTGGGTTGGGGACGAGAGACCCAGTACTTC. Residues: CASSLGWGRETQYF. The full variable domain, rest sourced from reference TRBV5-6 and TRBJ2-5, is DAGVTQSPTHLIKTRGQQVTLRCSPKSGHDTVSWYQQALGQGPQFIFQYYEEEERQRGNFPDRFSGHQFPNYSSELNVNALLLGDSALYLCASSLGWGRETQYFGPGTRLLVL.

CDR3 in amino acids: CAISEPRQGTYEQYF. The CDR3 DNA reads TGTGCCATCAGTGAGCCTCGACAAGGGACATACGAGCAGTACTTC. The rearrangement uses TRBV10-3 and TRBJ2-7, with a possible D match to TRBD1 (6 bases). This CDR3 is 15 amino acids long. V was pared by 2 bases and J by 4 bases, with 15 bases between. Germline assignment: CDR1 ENHRY and CDR2 SYGVKD.

The V call is TRBV5-6, the J call TRBJ2-1; 12 nucleotides match TRBD2. The junction had 5 bases not matched to a gene; V was cut back by 4 bases and J by 9 bases. Germline V lookup: CDR1 SGHDT, CDR2 YYEEEE. CDR3 length: 14 amino acids. This CDR3 reads CASSRTSGAGEQFF. The CDR3 DNA reads TGTGCCAGCAGCCGGACTAGCGGGGCTGGTGAGCAGTTCTTC.

The V gene is TRBV7-8, the J gene TRBJ1-1; possible D gene TRBD1, 6 bases. Germline-derived CDR1 and CDR2 are SGHVS and FQNEAQ. The CDR3 contains 11 residues. With 5 bases removed from V and 7 bases from J, the gap between germline ends came to 8 bases. As DNA, the CDR3 is TGTGCCAGCAGCGCAGGGGTTGAAGCTTTCTTT. As protein: CASSAGVEAFF.

V is TRBV9 and J is TRBJ2-7; D might be TRBD1 or TRBD2, each matching 5 bases. CDR1 and CDR2 from the germline V gene are SGDLS and YYNGEE. The CDR3 is 16 amino acids. The V end lost 0 bases, the J end lost 0 bases, and 13 bases lay between the germline ends. CDR3: CASSVVVGAASYEQYF. CDR3 in DNA: TGTGCCAGCAGCGTAGTAGTCGGGGCTGCCTCCTACGAGCAGTACTTC.

The chain has TRBV7-9 and TRBJ2-3, with D unresolved. The V end was cut by 11 bases, the J end by 2 bases, with 14 bases between. The CDR3 has 13 residues. The germline CDR1 and CDR2 sequences are SEHNR and FQNEAQ (reference sequence). CDR3 amino acids: CACGPVTTDTQYF. In DNA, the CDR3 is TGTGCCTGTGGGCCAGTAACCACAGATACGCAGTATTTT.

This chain uses TRBV5-1 with TRBJ1-2, with D possibly being TRBD1 (6 bases). The CDR3 is 12 amino acids. V was pared by 7 bases and J by 4 bases, with 11 bases between. Looked up from germline, CDR1 is SGHRS and CDR2 is YFSETQ. The CDR3 spells CASQGGGYGYTF. DNA for the CDR3: TGCGCCAGCCAAGGGGGAGGCTATGGCTACACCTTC.

This clone was found once. The rearrangement uses TRBV2 and TRBJ2-7, with a weak D call TRBD1 (7 bases). CDR3 length: 14 residues. Germline V gives CDR1 SNHLY, CDR2 FYNNEI. Trimming pared 3 bases from V and 3 bases from J, leaving 12 bases between. The CDR3 loop is CASSDGQGGYEQYF. CDR3 nucleotide sequence: TGTGCCAGCAGTGACGGGCAGGGGGGCTACGAGCAGTACTTC.

This clone was picked up one time. The chain has TRBV19 and TRBJ2-5; TRBD1 aligns across 7 bases. Germline CDR1 is LNHDA and CDR2 is SQIVND (reference sequence). The junction had 5 bases not matched to a gene; V was cut back by 5 bases and J by 5 bases. This CDR3 has 13 amino acids. Here the CDR3 DNA reads TGTGCCAGTAGTGCACAGGGGTGGGAGACCCAGTACTTC. It is translated as CASSAQGWETQYF.

This chain links TRBV6-1 with TRBJ2-7; 8 bases are shared with TRBD1. This CDR3 has 13 residues. With 7 bases clipped from V and 2 bases from J, the junction kept 4 bases outside the gene matches. Germline V lookup: CDR1 MNHNS, CDR2 SASEGT. In DNA form, the CDR3 reads TGTGCCAGCAAGGGACAGGTCACCTACGAGCAGTACTTC. Encoded protein: CASKGQVTYEQYF.